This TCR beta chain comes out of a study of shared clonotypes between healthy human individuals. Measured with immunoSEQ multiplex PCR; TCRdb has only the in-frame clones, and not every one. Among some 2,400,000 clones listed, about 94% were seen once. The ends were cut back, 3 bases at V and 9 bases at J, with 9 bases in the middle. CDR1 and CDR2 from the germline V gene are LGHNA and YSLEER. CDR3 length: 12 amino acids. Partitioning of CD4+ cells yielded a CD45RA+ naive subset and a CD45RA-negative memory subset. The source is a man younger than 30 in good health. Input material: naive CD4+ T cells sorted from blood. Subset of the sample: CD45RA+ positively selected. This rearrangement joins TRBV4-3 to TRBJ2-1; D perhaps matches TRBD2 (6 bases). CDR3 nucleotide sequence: TGCGCCAGCAGCCAGGGGGACTTTGAGCAGTTCTTC. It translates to CASSQGDFEQFF.